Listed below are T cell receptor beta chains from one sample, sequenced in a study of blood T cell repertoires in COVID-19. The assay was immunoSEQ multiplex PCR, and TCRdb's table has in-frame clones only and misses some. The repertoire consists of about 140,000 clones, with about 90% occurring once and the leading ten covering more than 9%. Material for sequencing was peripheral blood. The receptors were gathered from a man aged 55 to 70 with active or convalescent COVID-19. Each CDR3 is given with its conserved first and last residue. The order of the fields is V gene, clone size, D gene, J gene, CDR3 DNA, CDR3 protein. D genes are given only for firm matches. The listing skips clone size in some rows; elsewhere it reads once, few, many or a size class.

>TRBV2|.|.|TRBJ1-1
TGTGCCAGCACTCCTCGGGGGGGGTCTGAAGCTTTCTTT
CASTPRGGSEAFF
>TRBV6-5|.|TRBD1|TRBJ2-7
TGTGCCAGCAGGGGACAGGGGGCTTCCGAGCAGTACTTC
CASRGQGASEQYF
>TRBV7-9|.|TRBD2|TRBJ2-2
TGTGCCAGCAGCTTCGCGGGAGGCATACTGAACACCGGGGAGCTGTTTTTT
CASSFAGGILNTGELFF
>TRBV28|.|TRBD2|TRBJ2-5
TGTGCCAGCAGCCAAACCCTCGGGGGGACAGAGACCCAGTACTTC
CASSQTLGGTETQYF
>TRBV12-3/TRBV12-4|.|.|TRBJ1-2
TGTGCCAGCAGTTTCGAGGCTGACTATGGCTACACCTTC
CASSFEADYGYTF
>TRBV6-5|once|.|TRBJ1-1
TGTGCCAGCAGCCTAGATCCCCCGAACACTGAAGCTTTCTTT
CASSLDPPNTEAFF
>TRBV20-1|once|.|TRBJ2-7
TGCAGTGCTAGTCGGACAAGGTCAAGCTACGAGCAGTACTTC
CSASRTRSSYEQYF
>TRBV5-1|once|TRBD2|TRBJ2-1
TGCGCCAGCAGCCCGGCAGCGGGAGGGCCTTACAATGAGCAGTTCTTC
CASSPAAGGPYNEQFF
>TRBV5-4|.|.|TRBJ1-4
TGTGCCAGCAGCCCCGACACGGCCAGGGGTGAAAAACTGTTTTTT
CASSPDTARGEKLFF
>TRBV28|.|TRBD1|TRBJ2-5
TGTGCCAGCAGTTCCCCTGGGACAGGGGGCAGGAAGACCCAGTACTTC
CASSSPGTGGRKTQYF
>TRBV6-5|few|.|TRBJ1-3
TGTGCCAGCAGTTACGGCCCCCGCTCTGGAAACACCATATATTTT
CASSYGPRSGNTIYF
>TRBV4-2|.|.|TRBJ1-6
TGTGCCAGCCTCCGGGGGGGGCGCATTGGTTCACCCCTCCACTTT
CASLRGGRIGSPLHF
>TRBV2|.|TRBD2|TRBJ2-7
TGTGCCAGCCGATCACCTCTAGCGGCCCACGAGCAGTACTTC
CASRSPLAAHEQYF
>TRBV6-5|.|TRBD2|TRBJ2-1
TGTGCCAGCAGTTCTTTCGAGCGGGAGGAGCAGTTCTTC
CASSSFEREEQFF
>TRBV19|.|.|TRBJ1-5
TGTGCCAGTACCGGCAGGAGGCGAGGGCCCCAGCATTTT
CASTGRRRGPQHF
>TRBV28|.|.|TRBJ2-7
TGTGCCAGCAGTCCCAAGGCGGTGCTGTACTTC
CASSPKAVLYF
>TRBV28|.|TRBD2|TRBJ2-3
TGTGCCAGCAGCCCTACCGCCGTAGGCGGGAGACGAAATACGCAGTATTTT
CASSPTAVGGRRNTQYF
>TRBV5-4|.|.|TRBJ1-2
TGTGCCAGCAGCTCTTTAGAGACTTCCTATGGCTACACCTTC
CASSSLETSYGYTF
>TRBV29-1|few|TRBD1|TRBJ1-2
TGCAGCGCGACCCGGGACAGGGGAGACTATGGCTACACCTTC
CSATRDRGDYGYTF
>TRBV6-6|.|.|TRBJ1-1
TGTGCCAGCAGTTACGGAGGGGCCTCGGGGGGCACTGAAGCTTTCTTT
CASSYGGASGGTEAFF
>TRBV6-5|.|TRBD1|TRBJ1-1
TGTGCCAGCAGCCCAGGGGGCAACATGAACACTGAAGCTTTCTTT
CASSPGGNMNTEAFF
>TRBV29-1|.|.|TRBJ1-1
TGCAGCGTTGGGGCTGCCGAGGGCACTGAAGCTTTCTTT
CSVGAAEGTEAFF
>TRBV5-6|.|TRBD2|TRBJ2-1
TGTGCCAGCAGCTTAGTGTCTAGCGGGAGACCCTACAATGAGCAGTTCTTC
CASSLVSSGRPYNEQFF
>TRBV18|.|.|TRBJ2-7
TGTGCCAGCTCACCAGGGGGCGCAGCCTACGAGCAGTACTTC
CASSPGGAAYEQYF
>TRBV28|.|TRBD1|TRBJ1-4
TGTGCCAGCAGGGGGACAGGGGGCGAGGGAAAACTGTTTTTT
CASRGTGGEGKLFF
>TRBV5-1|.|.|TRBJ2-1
TGCGCCAGCAGCTTGGAGGTTCAAGGCGGACAGTTCTTC
CASSLEVQGGQFF
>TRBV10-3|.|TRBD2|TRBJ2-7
TGTGCCATCAGAACTAGCGGTTCCTACGAGCAGTACTTC
CAIRTSGSYEQYF
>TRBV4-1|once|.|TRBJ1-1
TGCGCCAGCAGCCACTACACTGAAGCTTTCTTT
CASSHYTEAFF
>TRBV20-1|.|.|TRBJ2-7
TGCAGTGCTGCAAACAGGGCTGAGCAGTACTTC
CSAANRAEQYF
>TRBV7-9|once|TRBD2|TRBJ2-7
TGTGCCAGCAGCGCCAGCGGGAGATACTCCTACGAGCAGTACTTC
CASSASGRYSYEQYF
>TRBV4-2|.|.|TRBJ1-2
TGTGCCAGCAGCCAAGGCGGCAGGGTGACCTATGGCTACACCTTC
CASSQGGRVTYGYTF
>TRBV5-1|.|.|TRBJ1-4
TGCGCCAGCAGCCTTTTTACAACTAATGAAAAACTGTTTTTT
CASSLFTTNEKLFF
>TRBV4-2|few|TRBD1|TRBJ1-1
TGTGCCAGCAGCCTAAAGAGGGACAGATACACTGAAGCTTTCTTT
CASSLKRDRYTEAFF
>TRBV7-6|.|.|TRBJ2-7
TGTGCCAGCAGCTTATTCGGTTCCCCCTCCTACGAGCAGTACTTC
CASSLFGSPSYEQYF
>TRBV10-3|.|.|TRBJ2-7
TGTGCCATCAGTAGGAGCACAGGCCGGAGCTCCTACGAGCAGTACTTC
CAISRSTGRSSYEQYF
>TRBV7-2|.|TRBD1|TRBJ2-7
TGTGCCAGCAGCGGACCCGGGACAGGGGTCTACGAGCAGTACTTC
CASSGPGTGVYEQYF
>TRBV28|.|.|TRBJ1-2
TGTGCCAGCACTGAGATGACTAACTATGGCTACACCTTC
CASTEMTNYGYTF
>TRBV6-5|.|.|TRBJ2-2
TGTGCCAGCAGAACACAGGGAACCGGGGAGCTGTTTTTT
CASRTQGTGELFF
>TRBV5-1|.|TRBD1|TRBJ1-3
TGCGCCAGCAGCTTGGGGGACAGGGGGTCTGGAAACACCATATATTTT
CASSLGDRGSGNTIYF
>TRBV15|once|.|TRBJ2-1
TGTGCCACCAGCAGAGACCCGAGCTCCTACAATGAGCAGTTCTTC
CATSRDPSSYNEQFF